The source of this T cell receptor (beta chain) is a study of OX40 agonist ivuxolimab in advanced cancers. Overall study results and limits: Clonal expansion from baseline to week 6 occurred in both CD4+ and CD8+ T cells. Patients who responded partially at 0.1-3.0 mg/kg showed clonal expansion ranking among the lowest.

In its sample, this clone was seen once. Its specificity is not known. Libraries were prepared by immunoSEQ multiplex PCR; TCRdb keeps only in-frame clonotypes and omits some of them. The sample has about 17,000 clones; 87% are singletons. The study sampled blood at baseline, cycle 4 day 1, and cycle 7 day 1. The CDR3 is 13 amino acids. Germline values: CDR1 SGHNT, CDR2 YENEEA. Trimming took 5 bases from V and 3 from J, leaving 11 bases between them. The material sequenced was CD4+ or CD8+ T cells sorted from blood, taken in a trial of the OX40 agonist ivuxolimab. This receptor was obtained from an adult with an advanced solid tumor such as melanoma, head and neck, liver or kidney cancer. The chain carries TRBV11-3 and TRBJ2-7, with a weak D call TRBD2 (5 bases). For the CDR3, the DNA is TGTGCCAGCAGCCATACTCGGGGCTACGAGCAGTACTTC. It is translated as CASSHTRGYEQYF.